A selection of T cell receptor beta chains follows, all from one sample in a study of blood T cell repertoires in COVID-19. The assay was immunoSEQ multiplex PCR, and TCRdb's table has in-frame clones only and misses some. The top ten hold approximately 6.3% of the sample, which has 95,000 to 150,000 clones, around 83% seen once. Sequenced material: peripheral blood. These receptors were collected from a man of 80 years or more with active or convalescent COVID-19. Both conserved end residues are part of each CDR3. The D gene is left open where the match is weak. Size is omitted from some rows. Given values are once, few, many or a class for expanded clones.

>.|TRBV18|TRBD2|TRBJ2-3
CASSPAGGLIVSGTDTQYF
TGTGCCAGCTCACCAGCGGGGGGGCTTATCGTTTCTGGCACAGATACGCAGTATTTT
>.|TRBV6-5|TRBD1|TRBJ2-7
CASSQGQGVSYEQYF
TGTGCCAGCAGCCAAGGACAGGGGGTCTCCTACGAGCAGTACTTC
>.|TRBV5-5|.|TRBJ2-7
CASRERPFGAYEQYF
TGTGCCAGCAGGGAAAGACCGTTCGGGGCCTACGAGCAGTACTTC
>once|TRBV7-9|.|TRBJ2-7
CASSFDRYSYEQYF
TGTGCCAGCAGCTTTGACAGGTACTCCTACGAGCAGTACTTC
>.|TRBV7-2|TRBD1|TRBJ1-2
CASSWLGTGTGYTF
TGTGCCAGCAGCTGGCTAGGGACAGGGACCGGCTACACCTTC
>.|TRBV28|.|TRBJ1-6
CASSGSRGYNSPLHF
TGTGCCAGCTCCGGGTCGCGGGGCTATAATTCACCCCTCCACTTT
>once|TRBV5-4|.|TRBJ1-2
CASSLWGGPLGYTF
TGTGCCAGCAGCTTGTGGGGGGGCCCCCTTGGCTACACCTTC
>.|TRBV5-1|.|TRBJ2-7
CASSETGQNYEQYF
TGCGCCAGCAGTGAGACTGGACAGAACTACGAGCAGTACTTC
>few|TRBV28|TRBD1|TRBJ1-1
CASSLPSTGAGEAFF
TGTGCCAGCAGTTTACCATCAACAGGGGCGGGTGAAGCTTTCTTT
>.|TRBV19|TRBD1|TRBJ1-5
CASSVGQGVNQPQHF
TGTGCCAGTAGTGTCGGACAGGGGGTCAATCAGCCCCAGCATTTT
>.|TRBV20-1|.|TRBJ1-1
CSASVRLETEAFF
TGCAGTGCTAGTGTGCGGCTGGAGACTGAAGCTTTCTTT
>.|TRBV18|.|TRBJ2-7
CASSPGASYEQYF
TGTGCCAGCTCTCCAGGGGCATCCTACGAGCAGTACTTC
>.|TRBV11-1|TRBD1|TRBJ1-1
CASSLQGTVMNTEAFF
TGTGCCAGCAGCTTACAGGGGACAGTTATGAACACTGAAGCTTTCTTT
>once|TRBV7-2|.|TRBJ1-5
CASSLGRDQPQHF
TGTGCCAGCAGCTTAGGCAGGGATCAGCCCCAGCATTTT
>.|TRBV19|.|TRBJ2-3
CASSQGIDTQYF
TGTGCCAGTAGTCAGGGGATAGATACGCAGTATTTT
>.|TRBV29-1|TRBD2|TRBJ2-1
CSAVAGGNNEQFF
TGCAGCGCCGTTGCGGGGGGCAACAATGAGCAGTTCTTC
>.|TRBV28|.|TRBJ2-2
CASIGSRVGVTGELFF
TGTGCCAGCATTGGCAGTAGGGTCGGGGTCACCGGGGAGCTGTTTTTT
>.|TRBV10-3|TRBD2|TRBJ2-3
CAMTSGPADTQYF
TGTGCCATGACTAGCGGCCCCGCAGATACGCAGTATTTT
>.|TRBV5-4|.|TRBJ2-7
CASSLDPGDAYEQYF
TGTGCCAGCAGCTTGGATCCGGGTGATGCCTACGAGCAGTACTTC
>.|TRBV29-1|.|TRBJ2-5
CSAGSGANQETQYF
TGCAGCGCCGGCTCGGGTGCGAACCAAGAGACCCAGTACTTC
>once|TRBV30|.|TRBJ2-2
CAWSARTGELFF
TGTGCCTGGAGTGCCCGGACCGGGGAGCTGTTTTTT
>.|TRBV24-1|TRBD1|TRBJ2-3
CATSAKRGPADTQYF
TGTGCCACCAGTGCCAAAAGGGGGCCGGCGGATACGCAGTATTTT
>.|TRBV11-3|.|TRBJ2-2
CASSGGTVHTGELFF
TGTGCCAGCAGCGGGGGGACAGTGCATACCGGGGAGCTGTTTTTT
>.|TRBV7-3|.|TRBJ2-3
CASSSAGPDTQYF
TGTGCCAGCAGCTCTGCGGGGCCAGATACGCAGTATTTT
>.|TRBV5-6|.|TRBJ2-6
CASSLVGAGVAGANVLTF
TGTGCCAGCAGCTTGGTGGGGGCGGGGGTAGCTGGGGCCAACGTCCTGACTTTC
>.|TRBV28|.|TRBJ2-1
CASRSRAGNSYNEQFF
TGTGCCAGCAGGTCTAGGGCCGGGAACAGTTACAATGAGCAGTTCTTC
>.|TRBV3-1/TRBV3-2|TRBD1|TRBJ2-1
CASRTGVNEQFF
TGTGCCAGCCGGACAGGGGTGAATGAGCAGTTCTTC
>few|TRBV4-3|.|TRBJ2-3
CASSQDLGGRSDTQYF
TGCGCCAGCAGCCAAGATCTCGGGGGGCGCTCAGATACGCAGTATTTT
>.|TRBV2|TRBD1|TRBJ1-6
CASSSTGVQESLHF
TGTGCCAGCAGTTCGACAGGGGTCCAAGAGTCCCTCCACTTT
>few|TRBV6-5|.|TRBJ1-1
CASSYPEMNTEAFF
TGTGCCAGCAGTTACCCGGAGATGAACACTGAAGCTTTCTTT
>.|TRBV18|.|TRBJ1-3
CASSREVSGNTIYF
TGTGCCAGCTCGCGTGAAGTCTCTGGAAACACCATATATTTT
>.|TRBV5-1|TRBD1|TRBJ1-6
CASSLGQDRGPGPLHF
TGCGCCAGCAGCTTGGGTCAGGACAGGGGACCGGGACCCCTCCACTTT
>few|TRBV5-1|TRBD1|TRBJ1-2
CASSQDRGRRGYTF
TGCGCCAGCAGCCAGGACAGGGGGCGCCGAGGCTACACCTTC
>.|TRBV2|TRBD1|TRBJ2-3
CASSSPGQGRDTQYF
TGTGCCAGCAGCTCGCCGGGACAGGGGAGAGATACGCAGTATTTT
>few|TRBV4-3|TRBD1|TRBJ2-5
CASSQDWGQGKETQYF
TGCGCCAGCAGCCAAGACTGGGGACAGGGGAAAGAGACCCAGTACTTC
>few|TRBV27|.|TRBJ1-5
CASKLGGVGQPQHF
TGTGCCAGCAAGTTGGGGGGGGTGGGTCAGCCCCAGCATTTT
>once|TRBV11-2|TRBD1|TRBJ1-5
CASSLGQGGQPQHF
TGTGCCAGCAGCTTAGGTCAGGGGGGTCAGCCCCAGCATTTT
>.|TRBV7-8|TRBD1|TRBJ1-5
CASSLGGQGGFWPQHF
TGTGCCAGCAGCTTGGGTGGACAGGGGGGGTTCTGGCCCCAGCATTTT
>.|TRBV6-5|TRBD2|TRBJ2-3
CASSTTSGGAYTQYF
TGTGCCAGCAGTACGACTAGCGGGGGGGCCTATACGCAGTATTTT
>.|TRBV5-1|.|TRBJ2-5
CASSLGLEETQYF
TGCGCCAGCAGCTTGGGACTAGAAGAGACCCAGTACTTC
>.|TRBV7-2|TRBD1|TRBJ2-7
CASSGRTGGYEQYF
TGTGCCAGCAGCGGTCGGACAGGGGGCTACGAGCAGTACTTC
>.|TRBV13|TRBD2|TRBJ2-1
CASSQPLAGVPINEQFF
TGTGCCAGCAGCCAACCACTAGCGGGGGTGCCAATCAATGAGCAGTTCTTC
>.|TRBV2|.|TRBJ1-6
CASSSQNSPLHF
TGTGCCAGCAGTTCACAGAATTCACCCCTCCACTTT
>.|TRBV2|.|TRBJ1-6
CASSGTVFNSPLHF
TGTGCCAGCAGTGGGACAGTTTTTAATTCACCCCTCCACTTT
>.|TRBV10-3|TRBD1|TRBJ1-2
CAISGGQQYGYTF
TGTGCCATCAGTGGGGGACAGCAGTATGGCTACACCTTC
>.|TRBV11-3|.|TRBJ2-1
CASSLGQGDEQFF
TGTGCCAGCAGCTTAGGGCAGGGTGATGAGCAGTTCTTC
>.|TRBV6-6|.|TRBJ1-4
CASSSLGGLTNEKLFF
TGTGCCAGCAGTTCGTTGGGGGGGCTGACTAATGAAAAACTGTTTTTT
>few|TRBV4-1|.|TRBJ2-2
CASSQVDRNTGELFF
TGCGCCAGCAGCCAAGTGGACAGGAACACCGGGGAGCTGTTTTTT
>.|TRBV2|.|TRBJ1-6
CASSEALEGTPLHF
TGTGCCAGCAGTGAAGCGCTGGAGGGAACACCCCTCCACTTT
>.|TRBV3-1/TRBV3-2|.|TRBJ2-1
CASSHSMREQFF
TGTGCCAGCAGCCATTCCATGCGGGAGCAGTTCTTC
>.|TRBV5-1|.|TRBJ2-6
CASSLAAGGGANVLTF
TGCGCCAGCAGCTTGGCTGCGGGTGGGGGGGCCAACGTCCTGACTTTC
>.|TRBV6-5|TRBD1|TRBJ1-3
CASKGQGAGNTIYF
TGTGCCAGCAAGGGACAGGGGGCTGGAAACACCATATATTTT
>.|TRBV5-8|.|TRBJ2-7
CASRLRGGAGTYEQYF
TGTGCCAGCAGATTACGAGGGGGGGCAGGGACGTACGAGCAGTACTTC
>.|TRBV2|.|TRBJ2-3
CASRFSDSDTQYF
TGTGCCAGCAGATTCTCCGACAGCGATACGCAGTATTTT
>.|TRBV9|TRBD2|TRBJ2-3
CASSVGGSGSTDTQYF
TGTGCCAGCAGCGTAGGTGGTAGCGGGAGCACAGATACGCAGTATTTT
>.|TRBV7-9|.|TRBJ1-6
CASSLAGGLDSPLHF
TGTGCCAGCAGCTTAGCGGGAGGGCTTGATTCACCCCTCCACTTT
>once|TRBV27|.|TRBJ1-6
CASSWGSGQTYNSPLHF
TGTGCCAGCAGTTGGGGATCGGGACAAACCTATAATTCACCCCTCCACTTT